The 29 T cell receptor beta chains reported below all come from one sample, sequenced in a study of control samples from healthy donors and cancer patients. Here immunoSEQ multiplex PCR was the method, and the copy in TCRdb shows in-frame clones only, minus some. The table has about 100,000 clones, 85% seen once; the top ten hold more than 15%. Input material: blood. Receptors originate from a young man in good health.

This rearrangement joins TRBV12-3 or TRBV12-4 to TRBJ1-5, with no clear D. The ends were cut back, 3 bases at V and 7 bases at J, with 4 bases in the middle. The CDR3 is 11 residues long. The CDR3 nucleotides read TGTGCCAGCAGTTTTGGGCAGCCCCAGCATTTT. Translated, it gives CASSFGQPQHF.

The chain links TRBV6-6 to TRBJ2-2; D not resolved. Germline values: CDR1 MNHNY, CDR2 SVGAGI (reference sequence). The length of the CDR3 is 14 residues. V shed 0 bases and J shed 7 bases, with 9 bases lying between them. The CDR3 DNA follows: TGTGCCAGCAGTTACTCTGAGGTTAACGGGGAGCTGTTTTTT. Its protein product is CASSYSEVNGELFF.

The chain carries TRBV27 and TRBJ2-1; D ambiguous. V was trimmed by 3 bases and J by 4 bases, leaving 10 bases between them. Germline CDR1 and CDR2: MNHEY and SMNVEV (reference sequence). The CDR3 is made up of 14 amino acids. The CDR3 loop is CASSLAAGYNEQFF. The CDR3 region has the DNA TGTGCCAGCAGTTTGGCAGCTGGATACAATGAGCAGTTCTTC.

CDR3 nucleotides: TGTGCCAGCCGCGGATTGGGTGCCGGGGTCAATGAGCAGTTCTTC. Amino acids: CASRGLGAGVNEQFF. The rearrangement joins TRBV27 to TRBJ2-1; D may be TRBD2 (5 bases). V lost 8 bases and J 6 bases, leaving 20 bases between the germline ends. The CDR3 has 15 residues. Germline CDR1 MNHEY, CDR2 SMNVEV (reference sequence).

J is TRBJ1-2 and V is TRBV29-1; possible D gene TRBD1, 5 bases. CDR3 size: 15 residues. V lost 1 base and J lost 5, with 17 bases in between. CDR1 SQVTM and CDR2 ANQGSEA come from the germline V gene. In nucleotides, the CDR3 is TGCAGCGTTGAAGGGGGGTCAGGGTGGGATTATGGCTACACCTTC. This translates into CSVEGGSGWDYGYTF.

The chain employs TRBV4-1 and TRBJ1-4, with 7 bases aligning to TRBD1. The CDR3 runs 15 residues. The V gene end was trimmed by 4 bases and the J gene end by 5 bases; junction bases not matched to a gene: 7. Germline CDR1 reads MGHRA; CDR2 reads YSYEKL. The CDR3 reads CASSPRGTENEKLFF. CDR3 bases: TGCGCCAGCAGCCCCCGGGGGACAGAGAATGAAAAACTGTTTTTT.

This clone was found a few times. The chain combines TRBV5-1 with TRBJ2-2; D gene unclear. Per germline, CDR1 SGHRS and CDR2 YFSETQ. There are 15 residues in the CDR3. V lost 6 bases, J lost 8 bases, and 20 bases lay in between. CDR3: CASTPLTRLAGELFF. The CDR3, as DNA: TGCGCCAGCACTCCTTTGACCCGACTCGCGGGGGAGCTGTTTTTT.

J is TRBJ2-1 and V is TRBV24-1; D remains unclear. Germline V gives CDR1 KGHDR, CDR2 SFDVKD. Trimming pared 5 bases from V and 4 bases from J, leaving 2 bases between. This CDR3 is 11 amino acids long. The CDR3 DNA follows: TGTGCCACCAGTGCGTACAATGAGCAGTTCTTC. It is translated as CATSAYNEQFF.

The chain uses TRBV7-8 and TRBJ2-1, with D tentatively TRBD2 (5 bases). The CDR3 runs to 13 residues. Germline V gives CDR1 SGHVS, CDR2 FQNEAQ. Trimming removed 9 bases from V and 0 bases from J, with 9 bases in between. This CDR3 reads CASQRSSYNEQFF. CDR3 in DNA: TGTGCCAGTCAGCGGAGCTCCTACAATGAGCAGTTCTTC.

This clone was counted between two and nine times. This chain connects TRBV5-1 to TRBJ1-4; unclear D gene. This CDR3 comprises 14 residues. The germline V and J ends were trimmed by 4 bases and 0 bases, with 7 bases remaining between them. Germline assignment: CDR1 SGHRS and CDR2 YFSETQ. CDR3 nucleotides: TGCGCCAGCAGCCCGTCGACAACTAATGAAAAACTGTTTTTT. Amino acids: CASSPSTTNEKLFF.

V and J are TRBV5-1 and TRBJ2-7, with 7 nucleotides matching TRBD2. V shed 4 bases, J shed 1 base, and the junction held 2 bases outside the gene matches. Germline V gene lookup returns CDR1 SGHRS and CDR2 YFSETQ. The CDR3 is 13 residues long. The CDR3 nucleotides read TGCGCCAGCAGCGGGGGGGTTTCCTACGAGCAGTACTTC. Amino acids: CASSGGVSYEQYF.

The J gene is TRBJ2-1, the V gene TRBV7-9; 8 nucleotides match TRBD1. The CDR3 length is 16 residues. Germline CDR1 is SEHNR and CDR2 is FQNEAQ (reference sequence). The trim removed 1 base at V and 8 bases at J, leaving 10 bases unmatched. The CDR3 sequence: CASSLVGLQGADEQFF. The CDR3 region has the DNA TGTGCCAGCAGCTTAGTAGGGCTCCAGGGGGCCGATGAGCAGTTCTTC. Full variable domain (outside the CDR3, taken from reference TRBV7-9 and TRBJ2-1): DTGVSQNPRHKITKRGQNVTFRCDPISEHNRLYWYRQTLGQGPEFLTYFQNEAQLEKSRLLSDRFSAERPKGSFSTLEIQRTEQGDSAMYLCASSLVGLQGADEQFFGPGTRLTVL.

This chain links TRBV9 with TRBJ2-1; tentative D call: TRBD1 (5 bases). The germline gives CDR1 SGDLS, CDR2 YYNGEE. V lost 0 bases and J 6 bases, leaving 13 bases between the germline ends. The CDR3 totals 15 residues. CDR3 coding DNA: TGTGCCAGCAGCGTAGGTTCGGACAAGAGCAATGAGCAGTTCTTC. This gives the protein CASSVGSDKSNEQFF.

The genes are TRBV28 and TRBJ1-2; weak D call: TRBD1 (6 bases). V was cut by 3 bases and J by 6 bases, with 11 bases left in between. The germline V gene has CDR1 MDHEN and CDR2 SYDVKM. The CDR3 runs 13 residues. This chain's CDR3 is CASSLLGTHGYTF. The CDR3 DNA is TGTGCCAGCAGTTTGCTCGGGACACATGGCTACACCTTC.

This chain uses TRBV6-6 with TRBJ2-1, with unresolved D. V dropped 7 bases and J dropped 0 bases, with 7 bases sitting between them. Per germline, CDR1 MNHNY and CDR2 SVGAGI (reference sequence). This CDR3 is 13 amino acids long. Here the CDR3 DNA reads TGTGCCAGCAAAGAGAGCTCCTACAATGAGCAGTTCTTC. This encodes CASKESSYNEQFF.

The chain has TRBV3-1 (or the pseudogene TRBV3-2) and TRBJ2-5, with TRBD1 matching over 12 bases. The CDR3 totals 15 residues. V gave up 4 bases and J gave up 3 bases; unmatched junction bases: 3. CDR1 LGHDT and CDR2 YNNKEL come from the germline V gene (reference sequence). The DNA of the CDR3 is TGTGCCAGCAGCCCGGGACAGGGGGCTGAAGAGACCCAGTACTTC. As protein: CASSPGQGAEETQYF.

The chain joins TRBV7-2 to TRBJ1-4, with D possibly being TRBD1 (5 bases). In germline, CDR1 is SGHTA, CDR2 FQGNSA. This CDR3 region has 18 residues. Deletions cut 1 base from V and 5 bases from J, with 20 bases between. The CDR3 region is CASSLDATAAGLNEKLFF. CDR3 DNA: TGTGCCAGCAGCTTAGACGCGACAGCGGCCGGACTGAATGAAAAACTGTTTTTT.

CDR3 in DNA: TGCAGCGGACGAATTTACAGCGATGAGCAGTTCTTC. Residues: CSGRIYSDEQFF. V and J are TRBV29-1 and TRBJ2-1; the D is unclear. The CDR3 has 12 amino acids. The ends were cut back, 7 bases at V and 8 bases at J, with 15 bases in the middle. Germline CDR1 SQVTM, CDR2 ANQGSEA.

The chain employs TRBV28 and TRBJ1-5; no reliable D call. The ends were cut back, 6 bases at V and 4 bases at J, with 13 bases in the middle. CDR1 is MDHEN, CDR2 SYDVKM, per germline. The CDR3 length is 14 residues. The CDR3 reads CASSKESKNQPQHF. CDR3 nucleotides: TGTGCCAGCAGCAAGGAGTCCAAAAATCAGCCCCAGCATTTT.

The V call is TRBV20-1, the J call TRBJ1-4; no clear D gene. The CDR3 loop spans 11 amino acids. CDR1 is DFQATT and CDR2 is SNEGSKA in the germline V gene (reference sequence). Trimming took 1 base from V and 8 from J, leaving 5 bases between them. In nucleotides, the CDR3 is TGCAGTGCTAGAGGGGCGGAAAAACTGTTTTTT. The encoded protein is CSARGAEKLFF.

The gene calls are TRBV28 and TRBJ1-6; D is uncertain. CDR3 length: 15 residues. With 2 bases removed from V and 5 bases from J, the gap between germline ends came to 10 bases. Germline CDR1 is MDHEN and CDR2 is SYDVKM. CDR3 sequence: CASSLRSQDNSPLHF. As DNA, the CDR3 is TGTGCCAGCAGTTTAAGGTCCCAGGATAATTCACCCCTCCACTTT.

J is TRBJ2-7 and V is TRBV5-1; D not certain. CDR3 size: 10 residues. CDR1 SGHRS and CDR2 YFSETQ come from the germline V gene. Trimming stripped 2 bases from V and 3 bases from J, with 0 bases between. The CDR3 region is CASSFYEQYF. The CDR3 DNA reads TGCGCCAGCAGCTTCTACGAGCAGTACTTC.

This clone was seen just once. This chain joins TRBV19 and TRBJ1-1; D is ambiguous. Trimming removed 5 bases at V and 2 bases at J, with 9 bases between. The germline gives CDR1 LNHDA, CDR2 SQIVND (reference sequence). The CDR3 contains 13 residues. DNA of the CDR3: TGTGCCAGTAGTGTGACCGCTAACACTGAAGCTTTCTTT. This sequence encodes CASSVTANTEAFF.

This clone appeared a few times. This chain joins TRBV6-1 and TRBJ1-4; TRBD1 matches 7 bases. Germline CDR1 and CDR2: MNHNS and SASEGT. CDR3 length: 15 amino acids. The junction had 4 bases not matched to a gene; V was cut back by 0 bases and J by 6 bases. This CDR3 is CASSEAQGRYEKLFF. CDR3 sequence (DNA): TGTGCCAGCAGTGAAGCACAGGGGAGGTATGAAAAACTGTTTTTT.

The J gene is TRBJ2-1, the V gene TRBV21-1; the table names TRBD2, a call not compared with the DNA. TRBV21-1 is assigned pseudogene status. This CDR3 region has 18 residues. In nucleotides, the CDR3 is TGTGCCAGCAGCAAAGTAGGGAGCGGGGGTAGCTCCTACAATGAGCAGTTCTTC. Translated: CASSKVGSGGSSYNEQFF.

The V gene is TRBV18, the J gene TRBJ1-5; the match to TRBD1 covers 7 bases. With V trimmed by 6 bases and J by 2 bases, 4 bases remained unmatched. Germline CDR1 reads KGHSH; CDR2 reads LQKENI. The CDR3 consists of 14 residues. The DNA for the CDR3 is TGTGCCAGCTCTCAAGGACAGGGCAATCAGCCCCAGCATTTT. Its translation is CASSQGQGNQPQHF.

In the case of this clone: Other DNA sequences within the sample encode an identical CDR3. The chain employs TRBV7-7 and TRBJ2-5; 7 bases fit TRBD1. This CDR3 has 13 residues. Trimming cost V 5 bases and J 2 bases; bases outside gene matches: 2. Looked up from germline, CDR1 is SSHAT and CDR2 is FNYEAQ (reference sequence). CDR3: CASSPGQQETQYF. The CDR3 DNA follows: TGTGCCAGCAGCCCGGGACAGCAAGAGACCCAGTACTTC.

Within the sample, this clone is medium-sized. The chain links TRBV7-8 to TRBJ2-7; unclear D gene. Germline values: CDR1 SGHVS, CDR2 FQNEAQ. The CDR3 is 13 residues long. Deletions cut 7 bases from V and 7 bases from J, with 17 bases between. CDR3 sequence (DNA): TGTGCCAGCACCCTTAACGACGGCGGAGAGCAGTACTTC. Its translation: CASTLNDGGEQYF.

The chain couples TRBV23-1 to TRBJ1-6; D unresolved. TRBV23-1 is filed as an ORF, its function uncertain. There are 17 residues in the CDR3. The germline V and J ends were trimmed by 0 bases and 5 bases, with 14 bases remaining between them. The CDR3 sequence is CASSQSPPGVDNSPLHF. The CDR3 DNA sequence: TGCGCCAGCAGTCAATCACCGCCAGGCGTAGATAATTCACCCCTCCACTTT.